This TCR beta chain was sequenced for a study of cytomegalovirus exposure and HLA in healthy donors. Germline V gives CDR1 GTSNPN, CDR2 SVGIG (reference sequence). The V gene lost 6 bases and the J gene lost 0 bases, with 12 bases spanning the gap. This CDR3 comprises 14 residues. 60 Vbeta and 13 Jbeta primers were used in PCR. Profiled with immunoSEQ multiplex PCR; TCRdb holds only in-frame clones, not every one. In the table there are 74,000 or so clones, around 80% of which are singletons. The origin of this receptor is a man between 45 and 60 years old in good health and CMV-seropositive. The sample was PBMCs. V is TRBV30 and J is TRBJ1-5; the D gene is possibly TRBD1 (6 bases). The CDR3 region is CACTRTDSNQPQHF. DNA for the CDR3: TGTGCCTGCACGAGGACAGATAGCAATCAGCCCCAGCATTTT.